This TCR beta chain emerged from a study of blood T cell repertoires in COVID-19. This clone was observed once. In the authors' methods: Estimation of nucleated cell counts was performed using reference gene primer amplification. Measured with immunoSEQ multiplex PCR; TCRdb has only the in-frame clones, and not every one. The DNA gave D and trimming, while V, J and clone size come from that table. Of under 85,000 clones listed, more than 70% are singletons. CDR1 and CDR2 from the germline V gene are SNHLY and FYNNEI. The length of the CDR3 is 15 residues. V dropped 4 bases and J dropped 3 bases, with 12 bases sitting between them.

The receptor's source is a man of 80 years or more with active or convalescent COVID-19. V and J are TRBV2 and TRBJ2-2; a possible D gene is TRBD2 (6 bases). The sequenced material came from peripheral blood. CDR3 nucleotide sequence: TGTGCCAGCAGTGGACTGGAGGGAGACACCGGGGAGCTGTTTTTT. Encoded protein: CASSGLEGDTGELFF.